This paragraph reports one T cell receptor beta chain. Its antigen is currently unknown. Clones were sequenced by immunoSEQ multiplex PCR, and TCRdb holds only the in-frame ones, with some missing. The sample holds about 160,000 clones, about four fifths seen once. Per the germline V gene, CDR1 is MGHDK and CDR2 is SYGVNS. CDR3 size: 16 residues. V was trimmed by 5 bases and J by 2 bases, leaving 16 bases between them. This specimen belongs to a study of cytomegalovirus exposure and HLA in healthy donors. Study-wide findings and caveats: Reports described diagnosis of cytomegalovirus status by the classifier as highly specific and sensitive. The tendency of first-cohort TCR clusters to co-occur in the 120 or so validation repertoires emerged from a later analysis.

This sequence joins TRBV25-1 and TRBJ2-4; a possible D gene is TRBD2 (5 bases). The sequence derives from a young man in good health and CMV-seropositive. The sample consisted of PBMCs. The CDR3 is CASSLTSGETKNIQYF. As DNA, the CDR3 is TGTGCCAGCAGTCTAACCTCTGGGGAGACCAAAAACATTCAGTACTTC.